This T cell receptor beta chain is drawn from a study of T cells in narcolepsy. Sequencing used immunoSEQ multiplex PCR; TCRdb keeps in-frame clones, though not all of them. The top ten hold around 3.8% of the sample, which has around 30,000 clones, under 85% seen once. On this clone itself: Its antigen is as yet unknown.

Findings and limits, study-wide: Blood of same and different patients, but not healthy controls, reportedly held recurring autoreactive clonotypes. Same-patient CSF and blood CD4+ T cell clonotypes included HCRT-specific and TRIB2-specific autoreactive ones. No autoreactive T cell clone sequences appeared in some memory CD4+ repertoires.

The TCR originated in a human donor in good health. The sequenced material came from memory (CD45RA-) CD4+ T cells from blood.

CDR3 amino acids: CASSLYGTSYEQYF. The CDR3 nucleotides read TGTGCCAGCAGCCTATACGGGACTAGCTACGAGCAGTACTTC. The rearrangement joins TRBV13 to TRBJ2-7; 8 positions agree with TRBD2. The CDR3 length is 14 residues. CDR1 is PRHDT, CDR2 FYEKMQ, per germline (reference sequence). The ends lost 5 bases at V and 3 bases at J; junction bases unmatched: 6.